Shown below are 31 T cell receptor beta chains from a single sample sequenced in a study of beta chain features in type 1 diabetes (dated by TCRdb to the late 2010s). Receptor amplification or capture employed the immunoSEQ multiplex PCR assay. The entire isolated RNA was reverse transcribed using the High Capacity cDNA Reverse Transcription Kit, and thus expressed TCRB transcripts were sequenced. As stored in TCRdb, this immuneACCESS dataset retains in-frame rearrangements with V and J assigned. A fraction of the clones does not appear; measured against another copy, unresolved V genes explain less than half of the discrepancy, and the remainder lacks a known reason. The sample includes about 340,000 clones, with 7.5% to 9% observed a single time. The leading ten clones occupy 0.44% of the sample. The source material was central memory CD4+ T cells from blood. These receptors came from a woman under 30 in good health.

In its sample, this clone was seen a few times. The rearrangement uses TRBV7-9 and TRBJ2-6, with 7 bases identical to TRBD1. V was clipped by 5 bases and J by 4 bases; unmatched bases: 8. Germline V CDR1 and CDR2: SEHNR, FQNEAQ (reference sequence). The CDR3 loop spans 16 amino acids. This chain's CDR3 is CASSPTGLAGANVLTF. The DNA of the CDR3 is TGTGCCAGCAGCCCGACAGGGTTGGCCGGGGCCAACGTCCTGACTTTC. Based on the CDR3 plus reference TRBV7-9 and TRBJ2-6, the full variable domain is DTGVSQNPRHKITKRGQNVTFRCDPISEHNRLYWYRQTLGQGPEFLTYFQNEAQLEKSRLLSDRFSAERPKGSFSTLEIQRTEQGDSAMYLCASSPTGLAGANVLTFGAGSRLTVL.

A few counts support this clone. V usage is TRBV7-3 and J usage is TRBJ2-1; D unresolved. CDR1 SGHTA and CDR2 FQGTGA come from the germline V gene. The CDR3 has 11 residues. Trimming pared 5 bases from V and 9 bases from J, leaving 8 bases between. CDR3 sequence (DNA): TGTGCCAGCAGCAACGGGCTTGAGCAGTTCTTC. Amino acids: CASSNGLEQFF.

The chain links TRBV4-2 to TRBJ2-1; TRBD2 matches 13 bases. V dropped 1 base and J dropped 0; count of bases not matched to a gene: 3. Germline-derived CDR1 and CDR2 are LGHNA and YNFKEQ. The CDR3 contains 18 residues. The CDR3 region is CASSQGTSGSSSYNEQFF. Written as DNA, the CDR3 is TGTGCCAGCAGCCAAGGGACTAGCGGGAGTAGCTCCTACAATGAGCAGTTCTTC.

This chain joins TRBV5-6 and TRBJ2-7, with 9 bases identical to TRBD1. The ends lost 2 bases at V and 6 bases at J; junction bases unmatched: 9. The CDR3 length is 15 residues. Per germline, CDR1 SGHDT and CDR2 YYEEEE. CDR3 sequence reads: CASSFATGTGTEQYF. In DNA form, the CDR3 reads TGTGCCAGCAGCTTTGCCACCGGGACAGGGACCGAGCAGTACTTC.

V gene TRBV7-2 combines with J gene TRBJ1-2; D not certain. This CDR3 is built from 15 residues. V lost 1 base and J lost 4, with 13 bases in between. Germline loops: CDR1 SGHTA, CDR2 FQGNSA. CDR3 sequence reads: CASSLGLKGGYGYTF. DNA for the CDR3: TGTGCCAGCAGCTTAGGCTTGAAGGGTGGCTATGGCTACACCTTC.

This clone has only a few counts. The gene calls are TRBV7-8 and TRBJ2-3; 8 positions match TRBD2. The CDR3 length is 14 residues. The trim removed 5 bases at V and 4 bases at J, leaving 5 bases unmatched. Germline V gene sequence: CDR1 SGHVS, CDR2 FQNEAQ. The CDR3 spells CASSQRENSDTQYF. The DNA of the CDR3 is TGTGCCAGCAGCCAGCGGGAGAACTCAGATACGCAGTATTTT.

This clone was seen more than once but under ten times. The gene calls are TRBV18 and TRBJ2-7, with 11 bases aligning to TRBD2. V shed 3 bases, J shed 0 bases, and the junction held 7 bases outside the gene matches. Germline CDR1 reads KGHSH; CDR2 reads LQKENI. The CDR3 consists of 17 residues. The CDR3 DNA follows: TGTGCCAGCTCACCTGTAGCGGGAGGGACGAGCTCCTACGAGCAGTACTTC. Translating gives CASSPVAGGTSSYEQYF.

The chain is built from TRBV5-6 and TRBJ1-5; D is undetermined. The CDR3 length is 12 residues. The V gene lost 1 base and the J gene lost 5 bases, with 4 bases spanning the gap. Germline values: CDR1 SGHDT, CDR2 YYEEEE. CDR3 in amino acids: CASSLLHQPQHF. CDR3 coding DNA: TGTGCCAGCAGCTTGCTGCATCAGCCCCAGCATTTT.

This clone came up a few times. CDR3: CASSVSGARYEAFF. The CDR3 DNA is TGTGCCAGCAGTGTAAGCGGGGCTCGGTATGAAGCTTTCTTT. The genes are TRBV2 and TRBJ1-1; D is perhaps TRBD1 (5 bases). The V gene's germline CDR1 is SNHLY and CDR2 FYNNEI. CDR3 length: 14 amino acids. Trimming removed 4 bases from V and 7 bases from J, with 16 bases in between.

V gene TRBV7-2 combines with J gene TRBJ2-7; D may match TRBD1 or TRBD2 (6 bases each). This CDR3 has 16 amino acids. The V end lost 0 bases, the J end lost 0 bases, and 12 bases lay between the germline ends. The germline V gene has CDR1 SGHTA and CDR2 FQGNSA. DNA of the CDR3: TGTGCCAGCAGCTTAGCGGGGGGCAGGAGCTCCTACGAGCAGTACTTC. Amino acids: CASSLAGGRSSYEQYF.

This clone came up a few times. The V call is TRBV5-1, the J call TRBJ2-2; no clear D gene. Germline V gene lookup returns CDR1 SGHRS and CDR2 YFSETQ. V was cut by 4 bases and J by 6 bases, with 13 bases left in between. The CDR3 consists of 14 residues. Written as DNA, the CDR3 is TGCGCCAGCAGCCCGGACGGCAATCCCGGGGAGCTGTTTTTT. Its protein is CASSPDGNPGELFF. Combining the CDR3 with reference TRBV5-1 and TRBJ2-2 gives the whole variable domain KAGVTQTPRYLIKTRGQQVTLSCSPISGHRSVSWYQQTPGQGLQFLFEYFSETQRNKGNFPGRFSGRQFSNSRSEMNVSTLELGDSALYLCASSPDGNPGELFFGEGSRLTVL.

V is TRBV27 and J is TRBJ1-2; D ambiguous. With 3 bases removed from V and 8 bases from J, the gap between germline ends came to 10 bases. The CDR3 covers 12 residues. Germline loops: CDR1 MNHEY, CDR2 SMNVEV (reference sequence). This CDR3 reads CASSLAGEGYTF. In nucleotides, the CDR3 is TGTGCCAGCAGTTTGGCCGGGGAAGGCTACACCTTC.

This chain uses TRBV7-3 with TRBJ2-7, with D unresolved. Germline V CDR1 and CDR2: SGHTA, FQGTGA. The CDR3 runs 13 residues. V dropped 5 bases and J dropped 6 bases, with 14 bases sitting between them. The CDR3 region has the DNA TGTGCCAGCAGCCCGGACCCTGGAGCCGAGCAGTACTTC. It encodes CASSPDPGAEQYF.

This clone was detected a few times. The chain carries TRBV11-1 and TRBJ2-1; D unclear. Germline V gene data show CDR1 as SGHAT and CDR2 as FQDESV (reference sequence). Trimming removed 7 bases at V and 0 bases at J, with 10 bases between. This CDR3 comprises 14 residues. CDR3 amino acids: CASTTELSYNEQFF. CDR3 nucleotide sequence: TGTGCCAGCACCACTGAGCTCTCCTACAATGAGCAGTTCTTC.

V usage is TRBV28 and J usage is TRBJ1-5; D gene uncertain. There are 15 residues in the CDR3. Germline V gene lookup returns CDR1 MDHEN and CDR2 SYDVKM. V shed 8 bases and J shed 5 bases, with 19 bases lying between them. The CDR3 DNA reads TGTGCCAGCGGAAACTCCAGGATAAGTTATCAGCCCCAGCATTTT. The encoded protein is CASGNSRISYQPQHF.

This clone has only a few counts. The J gene is TRBJ1-2, the V gene TRBV7-2; 8 bases are shared with TRBD1. The CDR3 has 16 amino acids. With 2 bases clipped from V and 4 bases from J, the junction kept 9 bases outside the gene matches. Per the germline V gene, CDR1 is SGHTA and CDR2 is FQGNSA. For the CDR3, the DNA is TGTGCCAGCAGCTTATCAGGACAGGGATCTTTCTATGGCTACACCTTC. It is translated as CASSLSGQGSFYGYTF.

This clone was seen more than once but under ten times. The chain has TRBV4-2 and TRBJ2-3, with 10 positions matching TRBD2. Germline values: CDR1 LGHNA, CDR2 YNFKEQ. This CDR3 comprises 17 residues. V lost 1 base to trimming and J lost 2 bases; unmatched junction nucleotides: 6. Here the CDR3 reads CASSQGNSGGLTDTQYF. For the CDR3, the DNA is TGTGCCAGCAGCCAAGGAAATAGCGGGGGGCTCACAGATACGCAGTATTTT.

This clone was recorded a few times. The V and J genes are TRBV11-3 and TRBJ2-2; 8 nucleotides agree with TRBD2. The CDR3 runs 15 residues. The germline V gene encodes CDR1 SGHNT and CDR2 YENEEA. V shed 5 bases, J shed 7 bases, and the junction held 9 bases outside the gene matches. In nucleotides, the CDR3 is TGTGCCAGCAGCCCCGGTCGGGGGGGAGACGGGGAGCTGTTTTTT. It encodes CASSPGRGGDGELFF. Complete variable domain (other parts from reference TRBV11-3 and TRBJ2-2): EAGVVQSPRYKIIEKKQPVAFWCNPISGHNTLYWYLQNLGQGPELLIRYENEEAVDDSQLPKDRFSAERLKGVDSTLKIQPAELGDSAVYLCASSPGRGGDGELFFGEGSRLTVL.

This clone turned up a few times. The chain combines TRBV28 with TRBJ2-4; the D gene is possibly TRBD1 (7 bases). The CDR3 covers 18 residues. The germline gives CDR1 MDHEN, CDR2 SYDVKM. V dropped 3 bases and J dropped 3 bases, with 21 bases sitting between them. This CDR3 reads CASSFGRRRGVGKNIQYF. The CDR3 region has the DNA TGTGCCAGCAGTTTTGGCCGTCGCAGGGGGGTTGGCAAAAACATTCAGTACTTC. The complete variable domain, with remaining parts taken from reference TRBV28 and TRBJ2-4, reads DVKVTQSSRYLVKRTGEKVFLECVQDMDHENMFWYRQDPGLGLRLIYFSYDVKMKEKGDIPEGYSVSREKKERFSLILESASTNQTSMYLCASSFGRRRGVGKNIQYFGAGTRLSVL.

V and J are TRBV7-2 and TRBJ2-1, with 9 bases fitting TRBD1. The germline V gene has CDR1 SGHTA and CDR2 FQGNSA. The CDR3 length is 13 residues. J was trimmed by 6 bases and V by 4 bases; bases with no gene match: 1. This chain's CDR3 is CASSWGQGNEQFF. The DNA of the CDR3 is TGTGCCAGCAGCTGGGGACAGGGCAATGAGCAGTTCTTC. The full variable domain, rest sourced from reference TRBV7-2 and TRBJ2-1, is GAGVSQSPSNKVTEKGKDVELRCDPISGHTALYWYRQSLGQGLEFLIYFQGNSAPDKSGLPSDRFSAERTGGSVSTLTIQRTQQEDSAVYLCASSWGQGNEQFFGPGTRLTVL.

The chain combines TRBV7-9 with TRBJ1-3; D remains unclear. CDR3 length equals 13 residues. Germline V gene lookup returns CDR1 SEHNR and CDR2 FQNEAQ (reference sequence). Trimming left V 6 bases short and J 2 bases short, with 8 bases between. The CDR3 sequence is CASRLVPGNTIYF. DNA for the CDR3: TGTGCCAGCAGATTGGTTCCTGGAAACACCATATATTTT.

This clone has a handful of counts. The chain is built from TRBV10-3 and TRBJ1-2; TRBD1 might be the D (6 bases). In germline, CDR1 is ENHRY, CDR2 SYGVKD. V was pared by 8 bases and J by 5 bases, with 12 bases between. The length of the CDR3 is 12 residues. The CDR3 DNA is TGTGCCATCGATGGAGGGGGATATGGCTACACCTTC. Amino acids: CAIDGGGYGYTF.

This clone appeared many times. The chain links TRBV15 to TRBJ2-1; 7 bases are shared with TRBD2. Looked up from germline, CDR1 is LNHNV and CDR2 is YYDKDF (reference sequence). Unmatched junction bases numbered 2, after V lost 0 bases and J lost 9 bases. This CDR3 has 13 residues. The CDR3 DNA sequence: TGTGCCACCAGCAGAGAGGGAGGGAGTGAGCAGTTCTTC. Amino acid sequence: CATSREGGSEQFF.

This chain joins TRBV18 and TRBJ2-3, with D maybe TRBD1 (5 bases). The CDR3 runs to 14 residues. Germline V gene data show CDR1 as KGHSH and CDR2 as LQKENI. V shed 8 bases and J shed 2 bases, with 14 bases lying between them. CDR3 protein: CASQDIPVTDTQYF. The CDR3 bases are TGTGCCAGCCAGGACATTCCGGTCACAGATACGCAGTATTTT.

This clone was counted only a few times. The chain uses TRBV29-1 and TRBJ1-1, with D tentatively TRBD1 (5 bases). V was trimmed by 7 bases and J by 2 bases, leaving 17 bases between them. Germline V gives CDR1 SQVTM, CDR2 ANQGSEA. The CDR3 has 14 residues. CDR3 DNA: TGCAGCGCGACAGCCGGGACGTATAACACTGAAGCTTTCTTT. Protein: CSATAGTYNTEAFF.

A few counts support this clone. The V and J genes are TRBV18 and TRBJ2-7; possible D gene TRBD2, 5 bases. CDR1 is KGHSH and CDR2 is LQKENI in the germline V gene. This CDR3 is built from 14 residues. The ends were cut back, 5 bases at V and 5 bases at J, with 16 bases in the middle. CDR3 in amino acids: CASSAKHGVDEQYF. CDR3 nucleotide sequence: TGTGCCAGCTCAGCCAAACACGGGGTGGACGAGCAGTACTTC.

V and J are TRBV6-5 and TRBJ2-3, with TRBD1 as a possible D gene (6 bases). CDR1 MNHEY and CDR2 SVGAGI come from the germline V gene. V was trimmed by 6 bases and J by 1 base, leaving 14 bases between them. The CDR3 runs to 15 residues. CDR3 nucleotides: TGTGCCAGCAGGTTACAGGGACGTCGCACAGATACGCAGTATTTT. It translates to CASRLQGRRTDTQYF.

The genes are TRBV7-3 and TRBJ2-2; D gene ambiguous. Deletions cut 2 bases from V and 7 bases from J, with 8 bases between. In germline, CDR1 is SGHTA, CDR2 FQGTGA. CDR3 size: 13 residues. CDR3 loop: CASSLGWSGELFF. The CDR3 nucleotides read TGTGCCAGCAGCTTAGGGTGGAGCGGGGAGCTGTTTTTT.

V and J are TRBV5-1 and TRBJ2-2; D is ambiguous. CDR1 and CDR2 from the germline V gene are SGHRS and YFSETQ. Trimming shortened V by 4 bases and J by 4 bases, and 17 bases separated the two germline ends. CDR3 size: 16 residues. DNA for the CDR3: TGCGCCAGCAGCCCAAGTTCAACAGCCTCCACCGGGGAGCTGTTTTTT. This sequence encodes CASSPSSTASTGELFF.

The CDR3 region has the DNA TGTGCCAGCAGTTCCGGACAGCTCTATGGCTACACCTTC. The encoded protein is CASSSGQLYGYTF. This chain connects TRBV7-3 to TRBJ1-2; tentatively, D is TRBD1 (6 bases). This CDR3 region has 13 residues. Trimming cost V 6 bases and J 4 bases, with 12 bases left between them. Germline CDR1 SGHTA, CDR2 FQGTGA.

This clone was seen a handful of times. The chain links TRBV10-3 to TRBJ2-5, with TRBD2 matching over 10 bases. The V gene's germline CDR1 is ENHRY and CDR2 SYGVKD. The CDR3 sequence is 14 residues long. Unmatched junction bases numbered 4, after V lost 3 bases and J lost 6 bases. The CDR3 DNA sequence: TGTGCCATCAGTGACGGGACTAGCGTACAGACCCAGTACTTC. Translated: CAISDGTSVQTQYF.